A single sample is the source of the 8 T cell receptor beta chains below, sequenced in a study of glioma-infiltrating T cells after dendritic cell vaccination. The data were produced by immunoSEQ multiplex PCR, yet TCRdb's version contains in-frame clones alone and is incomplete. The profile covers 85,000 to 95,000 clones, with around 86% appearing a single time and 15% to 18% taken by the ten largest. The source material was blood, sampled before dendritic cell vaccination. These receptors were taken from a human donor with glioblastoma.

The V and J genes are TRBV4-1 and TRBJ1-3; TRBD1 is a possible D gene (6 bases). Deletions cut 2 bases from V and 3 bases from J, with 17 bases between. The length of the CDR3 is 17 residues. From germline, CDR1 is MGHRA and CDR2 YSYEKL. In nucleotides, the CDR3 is TGCGCCAGCAGCCAACCGACAGGAGAAGCAAGTGGAAACACCATATATTTT. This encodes CASSQPTGEASGNTIYF.

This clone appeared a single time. CDR3 coding DNA: TGTGCCAGCAGCCTGGACTCGGGACAGGGGAACTATGGCTACACCTTC. Its protein is CASSLDSGQGNYGYTF. This chain connects TRBV7-9 to TRBJ1-2; 10 bases agree with TRBD1. Unmatched junction bases numbered 8, after V lost 5 bases and J lost 2 bases. The germline gives CDR1 SEHNR, CDR2 FQNEAQ (reference sequence). This CDR3 has 16 residues.

This CDR3 is CASIDTGVADTQYF. CDR3 DNA: TGTGCCAGCATTGATACAGGGGTGGCAGATACGCAGTATTTT. V gene TRBV27 combines with J gene TRBJ2-3; TRBD1 aligns across 7 bases. The CDR3 extends over 14 amino acids. Germline lookup yields CDR1 MNHEY and CDR2 SMNVEV (reference sequence). V was pared by 7 bases and J by 4 bases, with 8 bases of the junction left unmatched.

The CDR3 sequence: CASSLSIRTFFGGEQYF. The CDR3 bases are TGTGCCAGCAGCTTGTCCATCCGGACCTTTTTTGGAGGCGAGCAGTACTTC. J is TRBJ2-7 and V is TRBV7-8; D might be TRBD2 (5 bases). The V gene lost 3 bases and the J gene lost 6 bases, with 24 bases spanning the gap. The CDR3 loop spans 17 amino acids. In germline, CDR1 is SGHVS, CDR2 FQNEAQ. The full variable domain, its missing parts supplied by reference TRBV7-8 and TRBJ2-7, is GAGVSQSPRYKVAKRGQDVALRCDPISGHVSLFWYQQALGQGPEFLTYFQNEAQLDKSGLPSDRFFAERPEGSVSTLKIQRTQQEDSAVYLCASSLSIRTFFGGEQYFGPGTRLTVT.

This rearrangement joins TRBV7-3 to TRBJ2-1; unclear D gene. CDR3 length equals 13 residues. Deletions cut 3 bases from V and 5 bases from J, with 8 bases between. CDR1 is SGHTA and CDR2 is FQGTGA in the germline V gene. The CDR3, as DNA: TGTGCCAGCAGCTTTCTAGAACACAATGAGCAGTTCTTC. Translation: CASSFLEHNEQFF.

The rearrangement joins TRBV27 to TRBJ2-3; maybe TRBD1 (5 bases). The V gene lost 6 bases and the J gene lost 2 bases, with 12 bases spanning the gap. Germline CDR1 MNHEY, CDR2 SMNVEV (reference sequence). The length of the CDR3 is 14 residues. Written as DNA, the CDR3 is TGTGCCAGCAGCAGACAGTCTCTCACAGATACGCAGTATTTT. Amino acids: CASSRQSLTDTQYF.

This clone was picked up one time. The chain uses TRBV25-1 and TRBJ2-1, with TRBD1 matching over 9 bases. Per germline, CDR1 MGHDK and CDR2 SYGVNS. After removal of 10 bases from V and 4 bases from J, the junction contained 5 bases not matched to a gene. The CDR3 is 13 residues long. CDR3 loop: CATDRGGYNEQFF. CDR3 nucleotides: TGTGCCACCGACAGGGGGGGGTACAATGAGCAGTTCTTC. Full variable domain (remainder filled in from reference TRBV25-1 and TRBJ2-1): EADIYQTPRYLVIGTGKKITLECSQTMGHDKMYWYQQDPGMELHLIHYSYGVNSTEKGDLSSESTVSRIRTEHFPLTLESARPSHTSQYLCATDRGGYNEQFFGPGTRLTVL.

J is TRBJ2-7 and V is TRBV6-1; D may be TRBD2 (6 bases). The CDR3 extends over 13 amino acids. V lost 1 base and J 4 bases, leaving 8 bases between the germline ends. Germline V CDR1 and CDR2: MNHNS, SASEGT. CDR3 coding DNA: TGTGCCAGCAGTGAAGGACTAGATTACGAGCAGTACTTC. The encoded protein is CASSEGLDYEQYF.